Listed below are T cell receptor beta chains from one sample, sequenced in a study of monozygotic twins with inflammatory bowel disease. Each CDR3 protein gets one entry in TCRdb, which reprocessed the 5' RACE reads and gives no DNA. Its clone listing holds fewer than 350,000 distinct CDR3 sequences. Sequencing was carried out using blood. The receptors were gathered from a human donor with ulcerative colitis or Crohn's disease, or a healthy co-twin of an affected twin (not recorded which). CDR3s include the opening cysteine and the closing phenylalanine or tryptophan. Fields, in order: V gene, J gene, CDR3 protein.

>TRBV7-2|TRBJ2-7
CASSFIGTEFYEQYF
>TRBV19|TRBJ2-1
CASSREGVTSYNEQFF
>TRBV7-2|TRBJ1-6
CASSTYRGLNSPLHF
>TRBV5-1|TRBJ2-1
CASSLGGSEQFF
>TRBV20-1|TRBJ1-5
CSAKPGHNNQPQHF
>TRBV28|TRBJ2-4
CASSLKARSWNIQYF
>TRBV9|TRBJ2-3
CASSVQAGRGDTQYF
>TRBV4-1|TRBJ2-3
CASSPRGQGRTDTQYF
>TRBV7-2|TRBJ1-2
CASSPYRGHYGYTF
>TRBV4-1|TRBJ2-3
CASSPPGGRATDTQYF
>TRBV2|TRBJ2-5
CASSGRTPETQYF
>TRBV10-3|TRBJ2-5
CATRGGAPVRETQYF
>TRBV3-1|TRBJ2-2
CASSYSKGSGELFF
>TRBV7-2|TRBJ2-7
CASSFIGGPYEQYF
>TRBV20-1|TRBJ2-7
CSAPLAGAGYEQYF
>TRBV6-1|TRBJ2-1
CASSPGTSEYNEQFF
>TRBV6-5|TRBJ2-2
CASSYGRNTGELFF
>TRBV2|TRBJ2-2
CASSDVVRAAGGELFF
>TRBV20-1|TRBJ1-1
CSATAGGTQPAFF
>TRBV29-1|TRBJ2-3
CSVGGGGTDTQYF
>TRBV12-3/TRBV12-4|TRBJ1-1
CASSLLVGTGVFTEAFF
>TRBV29-1|TRBJ2-7
CSALFGISGYEQYF
>TRBV29-1|TRBJ2-1
CSVDVVTYNEQFF
>TRBV30|TRBJ2-3
CAWSVMADTQYF
>TRBV5-1|TRBJ2-1
CASSLANGNYNEQFF
>TRBV25-1|TRBJ1-2
CASSELTVNYGYTF
>TRBV7-9|TRBJ2-7
CASSQSTGLDEQYF
>TRBV6-1|TRBJ2-3
CASSTTGITDTQYF
>TRBV4-3|TRBJ2-3
CASSQRGGSTDTQYF
>TRBV27|TRBJ1-1
CASSLRTGLGAEAFF
>TRBV20-1|TRBJ2-2
CSAPFSNTGELFF
>TRBV5-1|TRBJ2-2
CASSYPTGELFF
>TRBV19|TRBJ1-5
CASSILTDGQPQHF
>TRBV5-1|TRBJ2-5
CASSLIGRSGGETQYF
>TRBV7-2|TRBJ2-7
CASKKQGGTYEQYF
>TRBV10-3|TRBJ2-3
CAIGGLAGVTDTQYF
>TRBV6-1|TRBJ2-7
CASSESKGTGTGDEQYF
>TRBV28|TRBJ1-1
CASRQGVTEAFF
>TRBV6-2/TRBV6-3|TRBJ2-2
CASRPLAMNTGELFF
>TRBV7-8|TRBJ2-5
CASASYQETQYF
>TRBV12-3/TRBV12-4|TRBJ1-2
CASSFDPGARGYTF
>TRBV28|TRBJ2-7
CASSLLAYEQYF
>TRBV28|TRBJ2-7
CASSLAVGEQYF
>TRBV15|TRBJ1-5
CATSRDKNQPQHF
>TRBV29-1|TRBJ1-4
CSVETRQGADEKLFF
>TRBV27|TRBJ1-1
CASSLIRGLNTEAFF
>TRBV5-6|TRBJ2-2
CASSRRVMTGELFF
>TRBV11-2|TRBJ2-1
CASSLESVLGGEQFF